These 6 T cell receptor beta chains came from one sample sequenced in a study of monozygotic twins with inflammatory bowel disease. Reprocessing the 5' RACE reads, TCRdb reports a single entry for every CDR3 protein and omits DNA. The ten most abundant clones cover roughly 2% of a sample with 300,000 to 400,000 distinct CDR3 sequences. Sequenced sample: blood. These receptors were obtained from a human donor with ulcerative colitis or Crohn's disease, or a healthy co-twin of an affected twin (not recorded which).

The genes are TRBV19 and TRBJ1-1; TCRdb returns TRBD1, unconfirmable since there is no DNA. From germline, CDR1 is LNHDA and CDR2 SQIVND (reference sequence). This CDR3 has 14 residues. This chain's CDR3 is CASSNRGQGTEAFF.

This CDR3 is CATGSPETHYGYTF. The gene calls are TRBV30 and TRBJ1-2; TCRdb names TRBD1, which stays unverified in the absence of DNA. CDR1 is GTSNPN and CDR2 is SVGIG in the germline V gene (reference sequence). This CDR3 has 14 residues.

The V call is TRBV12-3 or TRBV12-4, the J call TRBJ2-5; TCRdb's D gene call, TRBD1, goes unchecked for lack of DNA. There are 14 residues in the CDR3. CDR3 amino acids: CASRPRTGEETQYF.

The gene calls are TRBV19 and TRBJ2-1; TCRdb returns TRBD1, unconfirmable since there is no DNA. Germline CDR1 is LNHDA and CDR2 is SQIVND (reference sequence). This CDR3 is built from 15 residues. The CDR3 sequence is CASSIQAPSYNEQFF. The variable domain in full, with the rest retrieved from reference TRBV19 and TRBJ2-1, is DGGITQSPKYLFRKEGQNVTLSCEQNLNHDAMYWYRQDPGQGLRLIYYSQIVNDFQKGDIAEGYSVSREKKESFPLTVTSAQKNPTAFYLCASSIQAPSYNEQFFGPGTRLTVL.

The chain joins TRBV6-1 to TRBJ2-1; the TRBD2 assignment by TCRdb is unverifiable without DNA. Germline V lookup: CDR1 MNHNS, CDR2 SASEGT. This CDR3 spans 16 amino acids. The CDR3 reads CASSLPPFEGGNEQFF.

This chain links TRBV6-6 with TRBJ2-7; the TCRdb call, TRBD1, lacks DNA for checking. Germline CDR1 MNHNY, CDR2 SVGAGI (reference sequence). The CDR3 loop spans 13 amino acids. The CDR3 spells CASGRDIFYEQYF.